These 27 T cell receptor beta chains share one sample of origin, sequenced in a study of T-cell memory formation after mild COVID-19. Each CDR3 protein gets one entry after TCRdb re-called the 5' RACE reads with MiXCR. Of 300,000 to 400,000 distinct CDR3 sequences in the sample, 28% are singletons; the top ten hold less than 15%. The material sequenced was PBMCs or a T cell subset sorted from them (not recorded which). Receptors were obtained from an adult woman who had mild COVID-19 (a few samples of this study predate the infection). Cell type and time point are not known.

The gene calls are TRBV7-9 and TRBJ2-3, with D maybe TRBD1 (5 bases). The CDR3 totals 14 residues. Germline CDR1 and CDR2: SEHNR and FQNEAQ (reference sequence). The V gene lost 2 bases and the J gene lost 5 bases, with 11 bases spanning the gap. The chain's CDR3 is CASSLRQPVDTQYF. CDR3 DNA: TGTGCCAGCAGCTTACGACAGCCGGTAGATACGCAGTATTTT. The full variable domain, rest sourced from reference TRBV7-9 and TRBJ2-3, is DTGVSQNPRHKITKRGQNVTFRCDPISEHNRLYWYRQTLGQGPEFLTYFQNEAQLEKSRLLSDRFSAERPKGSFSTLEIQRTEQGDSAMYLCASSLRQPVDTQYFGPGTRLTVL.

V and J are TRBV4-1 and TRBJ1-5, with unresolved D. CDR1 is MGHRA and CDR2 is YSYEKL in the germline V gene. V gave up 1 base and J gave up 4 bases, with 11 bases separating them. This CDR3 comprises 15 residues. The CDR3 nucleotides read TGCGCCAGCAGCCAAGGCGGGGTGACTAATCAGCCCCAGCATTTT. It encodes CASSQGGVTNQPQHF.

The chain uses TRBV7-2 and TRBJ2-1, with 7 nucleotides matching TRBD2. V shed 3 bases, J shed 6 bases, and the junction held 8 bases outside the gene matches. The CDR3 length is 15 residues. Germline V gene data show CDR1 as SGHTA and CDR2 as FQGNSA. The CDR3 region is CASSLIEGGVNEQFF. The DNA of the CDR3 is TGTGCCAGCAGCTTGATCGAGGGAGGGGTCAATGAGCAGTTCTTC. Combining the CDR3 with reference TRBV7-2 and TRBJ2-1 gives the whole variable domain GAGVSQSPSNKVTEKGKDVELRCDPISGHTALYWYRQSLGQGLEFLIYFQGNSAPDKSGLPSDRFSAERTGGSVSTLTIQRTQQEDSAVYLCASSLIEGGVNEQFFGPGTRLTVL.

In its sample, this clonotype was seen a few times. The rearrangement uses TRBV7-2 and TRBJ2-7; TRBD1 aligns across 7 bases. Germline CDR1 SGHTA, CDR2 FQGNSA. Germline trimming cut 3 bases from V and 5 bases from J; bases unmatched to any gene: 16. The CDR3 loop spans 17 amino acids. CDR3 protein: CASSFFGRGGQSHEQYF. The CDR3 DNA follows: TGTGCCAGCAGCTTTTTCGGCCGTGGGGGACAGTCCCACGAGCAGTACTTC.

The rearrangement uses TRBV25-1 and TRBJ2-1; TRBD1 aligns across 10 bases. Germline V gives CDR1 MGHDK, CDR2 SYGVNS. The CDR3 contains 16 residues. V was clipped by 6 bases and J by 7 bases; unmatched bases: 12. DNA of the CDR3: TGTGCCAGCAGACAGACCGGGACAGGGGTAGGGAATGAGCAGTTCTTC. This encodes CASRQTGTGVGNEQFF. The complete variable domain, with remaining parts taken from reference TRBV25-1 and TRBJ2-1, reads EADIYQTPRYLVIGTGKKITLECSQTMGHDKMYWYQQDPGMELHLIHYSYGVNSTEKGDLSSESTVSRIRTEHFPLTLESARPSHTSQYLCASRQTGTGVGNEQFFGPGTRLTVL.

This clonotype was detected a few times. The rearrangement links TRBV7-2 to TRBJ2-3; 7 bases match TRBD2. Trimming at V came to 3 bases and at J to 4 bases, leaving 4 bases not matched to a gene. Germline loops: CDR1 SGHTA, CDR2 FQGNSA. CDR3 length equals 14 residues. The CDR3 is CASSFRLAPDTQYF. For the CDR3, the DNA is TGTGCCAGCAGCTTTCGACTAGCCCCAGATACGCAGTATTTT.

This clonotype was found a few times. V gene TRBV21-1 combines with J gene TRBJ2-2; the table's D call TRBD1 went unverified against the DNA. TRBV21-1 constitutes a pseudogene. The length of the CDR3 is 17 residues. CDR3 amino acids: CAQQKVARQINTGELFF. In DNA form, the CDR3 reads TGTGCCCAGCAGAAGGTCGCCCGGCAGATTAACACCGGGGAGCTGTTTTTT.

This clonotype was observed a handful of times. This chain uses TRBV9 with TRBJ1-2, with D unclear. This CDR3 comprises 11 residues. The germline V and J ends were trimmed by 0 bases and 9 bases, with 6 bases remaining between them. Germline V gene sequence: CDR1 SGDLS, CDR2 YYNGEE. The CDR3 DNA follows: TGTGCCAGCAGCGTAGGGTCGCGCTACACCTTC. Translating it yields CASSVGSRYTF.

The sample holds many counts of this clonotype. The CDR3, as DNA: TGCAGCGTTGCGCAGGGGGAAAACATTCAGTACTTC. It translates to CSVAQGENIQYF. The chain is built from TRBV29-1 and TRBJ2-4, with TRBD1 identical over 7 bases. The CDR3 spans 12 residues. J was trimmed by 5 bases and V by 4 bases; bases with no gene match: 2. Per germline, CDR1 SQVTM and CDR2 ANQGSEA.

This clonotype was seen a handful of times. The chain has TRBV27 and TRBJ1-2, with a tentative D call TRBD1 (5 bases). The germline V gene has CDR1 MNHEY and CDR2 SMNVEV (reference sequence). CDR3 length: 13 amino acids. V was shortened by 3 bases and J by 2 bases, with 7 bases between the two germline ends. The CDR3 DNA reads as TGTGCCAGCAGTTTTTGGGGCAACTATGGCTACACCTTC. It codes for CASSFWGNYGYTF.

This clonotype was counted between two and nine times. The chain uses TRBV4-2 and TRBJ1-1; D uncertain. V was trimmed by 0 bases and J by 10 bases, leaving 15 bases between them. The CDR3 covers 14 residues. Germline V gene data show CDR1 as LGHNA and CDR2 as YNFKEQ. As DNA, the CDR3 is TGTGCCAGCAGCCAAGAATTGGAGGTCGGGCGAGCTTTCTTT. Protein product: CASSQELEVGRAFF.

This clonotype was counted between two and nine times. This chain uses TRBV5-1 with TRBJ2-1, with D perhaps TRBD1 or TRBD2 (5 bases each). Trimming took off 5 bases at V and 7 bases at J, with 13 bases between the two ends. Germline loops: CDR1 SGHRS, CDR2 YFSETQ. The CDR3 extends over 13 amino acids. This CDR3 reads CASSTGTTNEQFF. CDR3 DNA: TGCGCCAGCAGTACGGGGACGACGAATGAGCAGTTCTTC.

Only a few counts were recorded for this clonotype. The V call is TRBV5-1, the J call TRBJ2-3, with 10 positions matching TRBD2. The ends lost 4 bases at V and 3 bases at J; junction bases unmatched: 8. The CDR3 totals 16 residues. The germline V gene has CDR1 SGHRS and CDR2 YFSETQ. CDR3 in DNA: TGCGCCAGCAGCCCTCTAGCGGGAGAGGGGACAGATACGCAGTATTTT. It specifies CASSPLAGEGTDTQYF.

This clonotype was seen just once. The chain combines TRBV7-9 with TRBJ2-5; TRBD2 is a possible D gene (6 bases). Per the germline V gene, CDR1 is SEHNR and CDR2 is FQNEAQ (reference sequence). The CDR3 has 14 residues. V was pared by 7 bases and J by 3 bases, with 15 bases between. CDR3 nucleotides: TGTGCCAGCAACATATTGGGGGGAAAAGAGACCCAGTACTTC. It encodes CASNILGGKETQYF.

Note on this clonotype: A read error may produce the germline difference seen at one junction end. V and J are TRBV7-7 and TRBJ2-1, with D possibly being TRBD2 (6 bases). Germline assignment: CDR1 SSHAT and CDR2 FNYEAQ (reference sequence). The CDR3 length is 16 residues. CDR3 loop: CASSWEVPNSYNEQFF. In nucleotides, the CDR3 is TGTGCTAGCAGCTGGGAGGTCCCGAACTCCTACAATGAGCAGTTCTTC.

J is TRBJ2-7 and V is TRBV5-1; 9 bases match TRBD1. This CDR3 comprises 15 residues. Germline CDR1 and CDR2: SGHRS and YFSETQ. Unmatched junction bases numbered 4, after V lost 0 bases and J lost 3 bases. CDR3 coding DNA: TGCGCCAGCAGCTTGGTTGGGACAGGGAGCTACGAGCAGTACTTC. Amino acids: CASSLVGTGSYEQYF. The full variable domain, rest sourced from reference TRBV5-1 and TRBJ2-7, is KAGVTQTPRYLIKTRGQQVTLSCSPISGHRSVSWYQQTPGQGLQFLFEYFSETQRNKGNFPGRFSGRQFSNSRSEMNVSTLELGDSALYLCASSLVGTGSYEQYFGPGTRLTVT.

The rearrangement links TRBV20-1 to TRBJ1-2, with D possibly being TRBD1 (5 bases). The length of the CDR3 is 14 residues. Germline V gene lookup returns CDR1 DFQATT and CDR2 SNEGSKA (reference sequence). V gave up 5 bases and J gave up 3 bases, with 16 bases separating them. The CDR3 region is CSAARDGGYYGYTF. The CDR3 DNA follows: TGCAGTGCTGCCCGGGACGGAGGCTACTATGGCTACACCTTC.

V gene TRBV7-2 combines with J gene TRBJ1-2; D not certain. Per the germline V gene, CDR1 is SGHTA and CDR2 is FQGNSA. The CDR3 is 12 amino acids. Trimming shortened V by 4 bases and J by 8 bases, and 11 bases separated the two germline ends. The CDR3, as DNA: TGTGCCAGCAGCTACTTATACTGGGGCTACACCTTC. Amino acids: CASSYLYWGYTF.

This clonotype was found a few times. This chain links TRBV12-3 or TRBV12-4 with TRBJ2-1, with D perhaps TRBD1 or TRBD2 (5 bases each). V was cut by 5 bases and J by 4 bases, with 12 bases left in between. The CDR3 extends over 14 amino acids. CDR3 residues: CASSPGRRYNEQFF. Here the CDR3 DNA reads TGTGCCAGCAGTCCGGGACGCCGGTACAATGAGCAGTTCTTC.

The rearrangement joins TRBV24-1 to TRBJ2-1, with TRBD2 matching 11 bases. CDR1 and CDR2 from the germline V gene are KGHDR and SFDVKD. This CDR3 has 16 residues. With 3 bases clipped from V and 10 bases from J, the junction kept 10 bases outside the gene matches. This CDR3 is CATSDGGLAVGKEQFF. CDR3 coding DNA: TGTGCCACCAGTGATGGGGGACTAGCGGTAGGGAAGGAGCAGTTCTTC.

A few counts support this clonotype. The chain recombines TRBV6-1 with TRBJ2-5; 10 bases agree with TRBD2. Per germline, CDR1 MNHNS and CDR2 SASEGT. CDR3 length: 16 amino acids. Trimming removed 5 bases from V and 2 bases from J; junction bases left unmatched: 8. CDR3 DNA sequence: TGTGCCAGCAGTTCCCTAGCGGGAGCCCTACAAGAGACCCAGTACTTC. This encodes CASSSLAGALQETQYF.

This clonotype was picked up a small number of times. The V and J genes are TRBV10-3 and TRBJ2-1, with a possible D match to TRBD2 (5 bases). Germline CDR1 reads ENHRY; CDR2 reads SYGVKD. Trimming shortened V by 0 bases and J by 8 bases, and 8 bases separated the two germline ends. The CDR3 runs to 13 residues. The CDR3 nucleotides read TGTGCCATCAGTGAGTCCAACGGGGATGAGCAGTTCTTC. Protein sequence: CAISESNGDEQFF.

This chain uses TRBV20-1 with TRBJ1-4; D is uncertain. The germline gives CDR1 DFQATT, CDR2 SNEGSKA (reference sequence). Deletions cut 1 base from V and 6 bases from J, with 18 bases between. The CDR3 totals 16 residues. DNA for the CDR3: TGCAGTGCTAGAGCGACAAAACAGAGAATTTATGAAAAACTGTTTTTT. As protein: CSARATKQRIYEKLFF.

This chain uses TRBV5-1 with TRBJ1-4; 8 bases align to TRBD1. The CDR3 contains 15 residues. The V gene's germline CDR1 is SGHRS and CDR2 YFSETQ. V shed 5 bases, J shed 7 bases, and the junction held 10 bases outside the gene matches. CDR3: CASRRTGNPSEKLFF. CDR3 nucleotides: TGCGCCAGCAGACGGACAGGGAATCCAAGTGAAAAACTGTTTTTT.

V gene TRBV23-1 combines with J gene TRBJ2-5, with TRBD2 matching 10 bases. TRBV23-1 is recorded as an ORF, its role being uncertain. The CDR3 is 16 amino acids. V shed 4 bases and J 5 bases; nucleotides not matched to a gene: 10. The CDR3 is CASSPSSGGTGETQYF. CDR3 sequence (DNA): TGCGCCAGCAGTCCCTCTAGCGGGGGTACCGGTGAGACCCAGTACTTC.

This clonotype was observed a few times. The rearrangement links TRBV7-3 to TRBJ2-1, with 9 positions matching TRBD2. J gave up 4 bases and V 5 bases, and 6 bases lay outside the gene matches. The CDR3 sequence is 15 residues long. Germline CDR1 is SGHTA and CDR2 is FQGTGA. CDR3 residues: CASSPPGLAYNEQFF. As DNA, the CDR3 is TGTGCCAGCAGCCCACCGGGACTAGCTTACAATGAGCAGTTCTTC.

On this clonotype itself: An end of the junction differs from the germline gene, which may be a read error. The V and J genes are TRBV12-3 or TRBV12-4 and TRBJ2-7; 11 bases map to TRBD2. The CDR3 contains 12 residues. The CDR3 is CASSLAGGLQYF. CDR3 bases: TGTGCCAGCAGTCTAGCGGGAGGCTTGCAGTACTTC.